Listed here are 5 T cell receptor beta chains from one sample, sequenced in a study of regulatory T cells in long-lasting Graves disease. Time point specified: persistent/refractory GD, antithyroid drugs over 5 years with positive TRAb. PBMC RNA was the source of the TCR library. Relying on iRepertoire HTBI primers and Arm-PCR of CDR3 regions, the team built TCR beta libraries. Each CDR3 protein gets one entry after TCRdb re-called the multiplex PCR reads with MiXCR. The table records about 470,000 distinct CDR3 sequences, roughly 20% of them present only once. The source was peripheral blood mononuclear cells (PBMCs), collected when the disease was refractory, from a patient treated with antithyroid drugs. Receptors were obtained from a female donor with Graves disease.

The chain recombines TRBV15 with TRBJ2-6; D is undetermined. CDR1 and CDR2 from the germline V gene are LNHNV and YYDKDF (reference sequence). The CDR3 contains 16 residues. Trimming removed 1 base from V and 2 bases from J, with 9 bases in between. CDR3 bases: TGTGCCACCAGCAGAGTCCCACCTACTGGGGCCAACGTCCTGACTTTC. Amino acids: CATSRVPPTGANVLTF.

This clonotype was recorded a few times. J is TRBJ2-7 and V is TRBV4-2, with D perhaps matching TRBD1 (7 bases). V lost 0 bases to trimming and J lost 3 bases, with 15 bases between them. CDR3 length: 16 amino acids. Germline loops: CDR1 LGHNA, CDR2 YNFKEQ. The CDR3 DNA is TGTGCCAGCAGCCAAGAGGGGGGACAGAAAATCTACGAGCAGTACTTC. Its translation: CASSQEGGQKIYEQYF.

This clonotype has ten or more counts. The chain has TRBV28 and TRBJ1-1; no firm D call. Germline assignment: CDR1 MDHEN and CDR2 SYDVKM. CDR3 length: 12 amino acids. With 7 bases removed from V and 1 base from J, the gap between germline ends came to 7 bases. CDR3 in amino acids: CASKMPNTEAFF. In DNA, the CDR3 is TGTGCCAGCAAAATGCCGAACACTGAAGCTTTCTTT. The full variable domain, with the rest looked up from reference TRBV28 and TRBJ1-1, is DVKVTQSSRYLVKRTGEKVFLECVQDMDHENMFWYRQDPGLGLRLIYFSYDVKMKEKGDIPEGYSVSREKKERFSLILESASTNQTSMYLCASKMPNTEAFFGQGTRLTVV.

This clonotype was seen a handful of times. This chain connects TRBV27 to TRBJ2-2; D is possibly TRBD1 (6 bases). This CDR3 has 16 amino acids. Germline lookup yields CDR1 MNHEY and CDR2 SMNVEV (reference sequence). Trimming left V 7 bases short and J 0 bases short, with 15 bases between. In nucleotides, the CDR3 is TGTGCCAGCACCCCCAGGGGCGGAACGAACACCGGGGAGCTGTTTTTT. This gives the protein CASTPRGGTNTGELFF.

The table lists this clonotype with many counts. The gene calls are TRBV28 and TRBJ1-2; D is perhaps TRBD1 (5 bases). The CDR3 length is 11 residues. The V gene's germline CDR1 is MDHEN and CDR2 SYDVKM. V lost 6 bases and J lost 7, with 9 bases in between. Written as DNA, the CDR3 is TGTGCCAGCAGATGGGGGGGTGGCTACACCTTC. This gives the protein CASRWGGGYTF.